The 26 T cell receptor beta chains presented below share a single source sample, sequenced in a study of OX40 agonist ivuxolimab in advanced cancers. Clones were sequenced by immunoSEQ multiplex PCR, and TCRdb holds only the in-frame ones, with some missing. Altogether about 9,200 clones are present, less than 90% being singletons, with the ten largest covering around 13%. This material consisted of CD4+ or CD8+ T cells sorted from blood, taken in a trial of the OX40 agonist ivuxolimab. The receptor set was obtained from an adult with an advanced solid tumor such as melanoma, head and neck, liver or kidney cancer.

The rearrangement joins TRBV4-1 to TRBJ2-2; D is possibly TRBD1 (6 bases). With 4 bases removed from V and 5 bases from J, the gap between germline ends came to 11 bases. The CDR3 spans 14 residues. The V gene's germline CDR1 is MGHRA and CDR2 YSYEKL. The CDR3 is CASSRLQGTGELFF. The DNA for the CDR3 is TGCGCCAGCAGCCGACTACAGGGAACCGGGGAGCTGTTTTTT.

The chain couples TRBV27 to TRBJ2-1, with D tentatively TRBD1 (5 bases). This CDR3 comprises 14 residues. The ends were cut back, 2 bases at V and 2 bases at J, with 7 bases in the middle. Germline lookup yields CDR1 MNHEY and CDR2 SMNVEV (reference sequence). The CDR3 DNA is TGTGCCAGCAGTTTAAGGGGTACCTACAATGAGCAGTTCTTC. Encoded protein: CASSLRGTYNEQFF.

The CDR3 region has the DNA TGTGCCAGTAGGCCTCGTGCCGCGGGGGGGACAGATACGCAGTATTTT. Translation: CASRPRAAGGTDTQYF. The chain links TRBV19 to TRBJ2-3; 9 nucleotides line up with TRBD2. The J segment lost 3 bases and the V segment lost 6 bases, leaving 10 bases of the junction unmatched. CDR1 LNHDA and CDR2 SQIVND come from the germline V gene (reference sequence). CDR3 length: 16 amino acids.

J is TRBJ2-7 and V is TRBV7-8, with D possibly matching TRBD2 (6 bases). CDR3 length: 14 amino acids. The germline gives CDR1 SGHVS, CDR2 FQNEAQ. With 4 bases removed from V and 6 bases from J, the gap between germline ends came to 16 bases. The CDR3 reads CASSSGGPTFEQYF. CDR3 nucleotide sequence: TGTGCCAGCAGCTCCGGGGGTCCTACGTTCGAGCAGTACTTC.

The genes are TRBV25-1 and TRBJ1-6; the D is unclear. The germline gives CDR1 MGHDK, CDR2 SYGVNS. This CDR3 region has 15 residues. Trimming removed 2 bases at V and 4 bases at J, with 9 bases between. The CDR3 sequence: CASSEISAYNSPLHF. The CDR3 nucleotides read TGTGCCAGCAGTGAAATATCCGCATATAATTCACCCCTCCACTTT. The complete variable domain, with remaining parts taken from reference TRBV25-1 and TRBJ1-6, reads EADIYQTPRYLVIGTGKKITLECSQTMGHDKMYWYQQDPGMELHLIHYSYGVNSTEKGDLSSESTVSRIRTEHFPLTLESARPSHTSQYLCASSEISAYNSPLHFGNGTRLTVT.

The rearrangement uses TRBV10-1 and TRBJ2-3; 8 bases fit TRBD2. Looked up from germline, CDR1 is WNHNN and CDR2 is SYGVQD (reference sequence). The CDR3 is 15 residues long. With V trimmed by 3 bases and J by 5 bases, 7 bases remained unmatched. CDR3 DNA sequence: TGCGCCAGCAGTGACGGTAGCGGGGATATAGATACGCAGTATTTT. It encodes CASSDGSGDIDTQYF.

This clone was counted only a few times. The chain combines TRBV19 with TRBJ2-1; 9 bases are shared with TRBD1. V shed 4 bases and J 4 bases; nucleotides not matched to a gene: 2. CDR1 LNHDA and CDR2 SQIVND come from the germline V gene (reference sequence). The CDR3 contains 14 residues. The CDR3 protein is CASSTGTGYNEQFF. CDR3 DNA: TGTGCCAGTAGTACCGGGACAGGGTACAATGAGCAGTTCTTC.

V and J are TRBV9 and TRBJ2-1; D gene ambiguous. Germline V gene sequence: CDR1 SGDLS, CDR2 YYNGEE. The germline V and J ends were trimmed by 0 bases and 5 bases, with 3 bases remaining between them. The CDR3 has 12 amino acids. The CDR3 DNA follows: TGTGCCAGCAGCGTAGGAGACAATGAGCAGTTCTTC. As protein: CASSVGDNEQFF.

The genes are TRBV19 and TRBJ2-1, with 9 bases identical to TRBD1. The CDR3 sequence is 14 residues long. CDR1 is LNHDA and CDR2 is SQIVND in the germline V gene (reference sequence). Trimming at V came to 5 bases and at J to 8 bases, leaving 7 bases not matched to a gene. The CDR3 DNA sequence: TGTGCCAGTAGTGCCGGGACAGGGTTGGATGAGCAGTTCTTC. Its translation: CASSAGTGLDEQFF.

This clone is a singleton in its sample. V usage is TRBV4-2 and J usage is TRBJ2-5, with D perhaps TRBD2 (5 bases). This CDR3 has 15 residues. V was clipped by 1 base and J by 5 bases, with 14 bases between them. Germline assignment: CDR1 LGHNA and CDR2 YNFKEQ. The CDR3 loop is CASSQVGSGTETQYF. As DNA, the CDR3 is TGTGCCAGCAGCCAAGTAGGCTCGGGAACCGAGACCCAGTACTTC.

The chain has TRBV6-5 and TRBJ2-6; possibly TRBD1 or TRBD2 for D (5 bases each). CDR1 and CDR2 from the germline V gene are MNHEY and SVGAGI. The CDR3 consists of 15 residues. V was trimmed by 6 bases and J by 2 bases, leaving 11 bases between them. The CDR3 is CASRYQGAGANVLTF. CDR3 DNA: TGTGCCAGCAGGTATCAGGGAGCTGGGGCCAACGTCCTGACTTTC.

V is TRBV28 and J is TRBJ1-1; no firm D call. The CDR3 has 13 residues. The V gene's germline CDR1 is MDHEN and CDR2 SYDVKM. Trimming took off 3 bases at V and 0 bases at J, with 5 bases between the two ends. As DNA, the CDR3 is TGTGCCAGCAGTTTGAGTCTGAACACTGAAGCTTTCTTT. As protein: CASSLSLNTEAFF. The variable domain in full, completed from reference TRBV28 and TRBJ1-1, reads DVKVTQSSRYLVKRTGEKVFLECVQDMDHENMFWYRQDPGLGLRLIYFSYDVKMKEKGDIPEGYSVSREKKERFSLILESASTNQTSMYLCASSLSLNTEAFFGQGTRLTVV.

This clone was observed a handful of times. The chain joins TRBV7-9 to TRBJ1-1; D remains ambiguous. Germline-derived CDR1 and CDR2 are SEHNR and FQNEAQ (reference sequence). The V and J ends lost 5 bases and 1 base respectively, with 14 bases between them. The CDR3 loop spans 15 amino acids. CDR3 protein: CASSPPPTENTEAFF. The CDR3 DNA sequence: TGTGCCAGCAGCCCGCCCCCAACGGAGAACACTGAAGCTTTCTTT.

This rearrangement joins TRBV7-9 to TRBJ1-6; the D is unclear. Germline CDR1 reads SEHNR; CDR2 reads FQNEAQ (reference sequence). With 1 base removed from V and 8 bases from J, the gap between germline ends came to 9 bases. The CDR3 has 14 residues. CDR3 nucleotide sequence: TGTGCCAGCAGCTTAGGAGGTAGTCATTCACCCCTCCACTTT. Protein: CASSLGGSHSPLHF. Combining the CDR3 with reference TRBV7-9 and TRBJ1-6 gives the whole variable domain DTGVSQNPRHKITKRGQNVTFRCDPISEHNRLYWYRQTLGQGPEFLTYFQNEAQLEKSRLLSDRFSAERPKGSFSTLEIQRTEQGDSAMYLCASSLGGSHSPLHFGNGTRLTVT.

The genes are TRBV7-8 and TRBJ2-3; D is ambiguous. Trimming left V 3 bases short and J 6 bases short, with 13 bases between. Germline CDR1 is SGHVS and CDR2 is FQNEAQ. The CDR3 runs to 14 residues. The CDR3 sequence: CASSLWLPTDTQYF. The CDR3 DNA reads TGTGCCAGCAGCTTGTGGCTTCCTACGGATACGCAGTATTTT.

This clone was recorded once. V gene TRBV2 combines with J gene TRBJ1-1, with D uncertain. Deletions cut 7 bases from V and 5 bases from J, with 14 bases between. The CDR3 extends over 13 amino acids. Germline V lookup: CDR1 SNHLY, CDR2 FYNNEI. CDR3 residues: CASTEGGWTEAFF. The CDR3, as DNA: TGTGCCAGCACGGAGGGCGGATGGACTGAAGCTTTCTTT.

The chain carries TRBV9 and TRBJ2-3; D may be TRBD2 (6 bases). The CDR3 covers 14 residues. V was clipped by 4 bases and J by 5 bases, with 14 bases between them. CDR1 is SGDLS, CDR2 YYNGEE, per germline. The CDR3 reads CASSMGGVGDTQYF. CDR3 bases: TGTGCCAGCAGCATGGGCGGGGTTGGAGATACGCAGTATTTT.

J is TRBJ1-2 and V is TRBV5-6; D is uncertain. The CDR3 runs 14 residues. V was cut by 4 bases and J by 2 bases, with 12 bases left in between. The germline V gene has CDR1 SGHDT and CDR2 YYEEEE. DNA of the CDR3: TGTGCCAGCAGCGGCCCGGAGTCCAACTATGGCTACACCTTC. Amino acid sequence: CASSGPESNYGYTF.

The rearrangement uses TRBV7-9 and TRBJ2-5, with D unresolved. Trimming took off 5 bases at V and 0 bases at J, with 10 bases between the two ends. Per germline, CDR1 SEHNR and CDR2 FQNEAQ (reference sequence). CDR3 length: 14 amino acids. This CDR3 is CASSPPGYQETQYF. For the CDR3, the DNA is TGTGCCAGCAGCCCCCCGGGTTACCAAGAGACCCAGTACTTC.

V usage is TRBV7-8 and J usage is TRBJ2-1, with 7 positions matching TRBD2. The V and J ends lost 0 bases and 0 bases, in that order; junction bases with no gene match: 5. Germline values: CDR1 SGHVS, CDR2 FQNEAQ. This CDR3 has 17 amino acids. The CDR3 nucleotides read TGTGCCAGCAGCTTAGCGCTAGCGGTCAGCTCCTACAATGAGCAGTTCTTC. Its translation is CASSLALAVSSYNEQFF.

This clone was seen only once. CDR3 DNA: TGTGCCAGTAGTATAGATTCAGGGGGAGCCTTAGACAATGAGCAGTTCTTC. Protein sequence: CASSIDSGGALDNEQFF. J is TRBJ2-1 and V is TRBV19; 7 nucleotides match TRBD1. J lost 5 bases, V lost 0 bases, and 10 bases had no gene match. CDR1 and CDR2 (germline): LNHDA, SQIVND (reference sequence). CDR3 length: 17 residues. The whole variable domain, remainder taken from reference TRBV19 and TRBJ2-1, is DGGITQSPKYLFRKEGQNVTLSCEQNLNHDAMYWYRQDPGQGLRLIYYSQIVNDFQKGDIAEGYSVSREKKESFPLTVTSAQKNPTAFYLCASSIDSGGALDNEQFFGPGTRLTVL.

The V and J genes are TRBV15 and TRBJ1-4, with 7 bases identical to TRBD1. This CDR3 has 15 amino acids. V trimming: 4 bases; J trimming: 3 bases; junction bases outside the gene matches: 5. The germline CDR1 and CDR2 sequences are LNHNV and YYDKDF (reference sequence). The CDR3 DNA follows: TGTGCCACCAGCATGGACAGGAGGGCTAATGAAAAACTGTTTTTT. Its protein is CATSMDRRANEKLFF.

This clone has just a few counts. V and J are TRBV10-3 and TRBJ1-2; a weak D match, TRBD1 (5 bases). Trimming removed 4 bases from V and 3 bases from J, with 9 bases in between. Looked up from germline, CDR1 is ENHRY and CDR2 is SYGVKD. CDR3 size: 13 residues. CDR3 region: CAISADSYYGYTF. The CDR3 DNA reads as TGTGCCATCAGTGCCGACAGTTACTATGGCTACACCTTC.

The genes are TRBV19 and TRBJ2-7; D is perhaps TRBD1 (6 bases). Trimming removed 5 bases at V and 7 bases at J, with 12 bases between. The CDR3 sequence is 12 residues long. In germline, CDR1 is LNHDA, CDR2 SQIVND (reference sequence). The CDR3 nucleotides are TGTGCCAGTAGTCCAGGGGTACGGGAGCAGTACTTC. Its translation: CASSPGVREQYF.

The chain joins TRBV28 to TRBJ2-2; 11 nucleotides line up with TRBD2. Unmatched junction bases numbered 11, after V lost 5 bases and J lost 3 bases. The CDR3 length is 18 residues. The V gene's germline CDR1 is MDHEN and CDR2 SYDVKM. In nucleotides, the CDR3 is TGTGCCAGCAGTCCACCGGGACTAGCGGCTAAATACACCGGGGAGCTGTTTTTT. This codes for CASSPPGLAAKYTGELFF.

This sequence joins TRBV5-1 and TRBJ1-1, with D perhaps matching TRBD1 (5 bases). Trimming removed 2 bases from V and 3 bases from J, with 14 bases in between. CDR1 SGHRS and CDR2 YFSETQ come from the germline V gene. This CDR3 has 15 residues. CDR3 sequence: CASSFWGGGDTEAFF. The CDR3 DNA reads TGCGCCAGCAGCTTCTGGGGAGGAGGGGACACTGAAGCTTTCTTT.